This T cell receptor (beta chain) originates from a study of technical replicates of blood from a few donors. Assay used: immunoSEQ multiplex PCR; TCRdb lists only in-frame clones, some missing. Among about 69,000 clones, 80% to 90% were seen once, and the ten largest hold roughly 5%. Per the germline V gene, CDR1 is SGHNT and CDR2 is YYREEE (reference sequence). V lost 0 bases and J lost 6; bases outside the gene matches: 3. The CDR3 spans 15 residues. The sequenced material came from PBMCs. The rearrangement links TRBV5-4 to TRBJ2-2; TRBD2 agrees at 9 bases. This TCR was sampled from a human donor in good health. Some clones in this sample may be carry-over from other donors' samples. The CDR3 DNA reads TGTGCCAGCAGCTTGGAGGCGGGGGGGGCCGGGGAGCTGTTTTTT. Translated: CASSLEAGGAGELFF.